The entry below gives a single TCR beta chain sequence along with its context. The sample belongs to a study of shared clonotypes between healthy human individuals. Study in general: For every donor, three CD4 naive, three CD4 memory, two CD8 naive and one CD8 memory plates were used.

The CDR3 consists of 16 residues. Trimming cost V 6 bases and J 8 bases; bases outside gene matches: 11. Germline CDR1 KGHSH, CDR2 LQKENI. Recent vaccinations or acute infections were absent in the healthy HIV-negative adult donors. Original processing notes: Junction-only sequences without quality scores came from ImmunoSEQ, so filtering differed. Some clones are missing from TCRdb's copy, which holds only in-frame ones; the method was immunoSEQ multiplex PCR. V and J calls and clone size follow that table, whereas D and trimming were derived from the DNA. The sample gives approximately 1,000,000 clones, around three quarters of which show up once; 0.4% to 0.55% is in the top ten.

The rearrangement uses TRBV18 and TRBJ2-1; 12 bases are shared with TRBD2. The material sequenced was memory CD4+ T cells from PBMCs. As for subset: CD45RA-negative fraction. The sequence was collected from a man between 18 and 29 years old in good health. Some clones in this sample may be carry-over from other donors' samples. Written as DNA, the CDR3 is TGTGCCAGCTCCCCTCCCGGACTAGCGGGACGTCATGAGCAGTTCTTC. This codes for CASSPPGLAGRHEQFF.